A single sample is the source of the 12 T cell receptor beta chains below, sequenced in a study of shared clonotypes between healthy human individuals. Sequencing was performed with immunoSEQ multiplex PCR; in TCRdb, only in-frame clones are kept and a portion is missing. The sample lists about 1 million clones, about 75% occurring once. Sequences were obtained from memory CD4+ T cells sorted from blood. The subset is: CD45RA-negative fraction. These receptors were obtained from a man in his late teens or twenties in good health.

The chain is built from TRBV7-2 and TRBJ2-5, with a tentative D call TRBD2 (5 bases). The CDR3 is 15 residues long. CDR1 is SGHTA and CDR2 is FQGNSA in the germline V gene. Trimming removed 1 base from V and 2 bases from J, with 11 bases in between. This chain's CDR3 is CASSLEAPGQETQYF. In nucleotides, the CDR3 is TGTGCCAGCAGCTTAGAGGCACCGGGGCAAGAGACCCAGTACTTC.

CDR3 nucleotides: TGTGCCAGCAGCTTGACGGGAGAGATATACAATGAGCAGTTCTTC. Its protein product is CASSLTGEIYNEQFF. The chain couples TRBV9 to TRBJ2-1; tentative D call: TRBD2 (6 bases). The CDR3 runs to 15 residues. V was clipped by 4 bases and J by 4 bases, with 15 bases between them. Germline V lookup: CDR1 SGDLS, CDR2 YYNGEE.

CDR3 nucleotides: TGCGCCAGCAGCTTGGACAGGGAGGGTGGATCACCCCTCCACTTT. Its protein product is CASSLDREGGSPLHF. The rearrangement uses TRBV5-1 and TRBJ1-6; possibly TRBD1 for D (6 bases). The V gene's germline CDR1 is SGHRS and CDR2 YFSETQ. V was shortened by 0 bases and J by 10 bases, with 14 bases between the two germline ends. The CDR3 is 15 residues long.

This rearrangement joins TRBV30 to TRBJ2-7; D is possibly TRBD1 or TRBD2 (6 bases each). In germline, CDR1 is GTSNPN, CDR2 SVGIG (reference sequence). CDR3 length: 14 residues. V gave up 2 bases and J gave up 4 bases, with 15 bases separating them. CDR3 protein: CAWSTGRGGYEQYF. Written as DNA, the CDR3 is TGTGCCTGGAGTACCGGGAGAGGGGGGTACGAGCAGTACTTC.

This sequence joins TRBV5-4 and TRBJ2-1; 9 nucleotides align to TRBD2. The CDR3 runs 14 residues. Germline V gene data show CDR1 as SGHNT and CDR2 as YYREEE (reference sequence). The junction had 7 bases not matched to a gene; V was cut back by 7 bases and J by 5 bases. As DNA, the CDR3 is TGTGCCAGCGGAGCGGCGGGGGGGAACAATGAGCAGTTCTTC. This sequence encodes CASGAAGGNNEQFF.

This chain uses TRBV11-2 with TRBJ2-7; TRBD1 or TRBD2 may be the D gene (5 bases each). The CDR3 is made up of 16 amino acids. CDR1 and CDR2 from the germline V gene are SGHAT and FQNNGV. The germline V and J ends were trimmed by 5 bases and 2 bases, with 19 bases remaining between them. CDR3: CASSPSGTLSPYEQYF. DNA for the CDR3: TGTGCCAGCAGCCCCTCCGGGACCCTTTCCCCCTACGAGCAGTACTTC.

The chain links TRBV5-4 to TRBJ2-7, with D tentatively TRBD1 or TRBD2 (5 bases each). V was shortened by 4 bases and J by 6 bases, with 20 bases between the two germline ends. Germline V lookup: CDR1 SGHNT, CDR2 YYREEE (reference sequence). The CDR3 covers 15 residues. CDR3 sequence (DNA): TGTGCCAGCAGCGGTGGTGGGGGTACTCGTGGCGAGCAGTACTTC. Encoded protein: CASSGGGGTRGEQYF.

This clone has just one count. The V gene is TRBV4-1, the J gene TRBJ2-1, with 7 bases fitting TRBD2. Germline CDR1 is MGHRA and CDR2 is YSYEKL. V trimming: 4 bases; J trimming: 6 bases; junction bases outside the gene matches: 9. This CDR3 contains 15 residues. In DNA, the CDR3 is TGCGCCAGCAGCCTTGGACTAGTTGTAGTCAATGAGCAGTTCTTC. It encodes CASSLGLVVVNEQFF.

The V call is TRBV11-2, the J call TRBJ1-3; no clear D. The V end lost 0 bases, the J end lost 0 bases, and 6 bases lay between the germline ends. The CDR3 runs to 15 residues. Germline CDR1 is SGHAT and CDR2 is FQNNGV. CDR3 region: CASSLDGSSGNTIYF. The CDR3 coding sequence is TGTGCCAGCAGCTTAGATGGGTCCTCTGGAAACACCATATATTTT.

The CDR3 bases are TGTGCCAGCAGTTACGCCCAGGACCTGGCCTACGAGCAGTACTTC. It is translated as CASSYAQDLAYEQYF. The chain is built from TRBV6-6 and TRBJ2-7; D unclear. Germline CDR1 MNHNY, CDR2 SVGAGI (reference sequence). This CDR3 has 15 residues. Trimming shortened V by 2 bases and J by 2 bases, and 13 bases separated the two germline ends.

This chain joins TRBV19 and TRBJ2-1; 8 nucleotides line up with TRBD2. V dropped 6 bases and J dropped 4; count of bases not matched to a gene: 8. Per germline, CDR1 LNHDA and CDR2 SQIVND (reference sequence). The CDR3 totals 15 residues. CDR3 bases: TGTGCCAGTAGCCGTGCCGGGACTAGATACAATGAGCAGTTCTTC. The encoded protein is CASSRAGTRYNEQFF.

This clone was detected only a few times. CDR3 nucleotide sequence: TGTGCCAGCAGCTTAGACGACAGGGGAATTACTGAAGCTTTCTTT. Translating gives CASSLDDRGITEAFF. The chain employs TRBV11-2 and TRBJ1-1; 8 bases map to TRBD1. The CDR3 sequence is 15 residues long. The ends lost 0 bases at V and 5 bases at J; junction bases unmatched: 5. Germline CDR1 reads SGHAT; CDR2 reads FQNNGV.